The clone carrying this TCR beta chain was detected ten times or more. What it binds is not known. From the 5' RACE reads, TCRdb called clonotypes with MiXCR, one entry per CDR3 protein. The repertoire holds approximately 300,000 distinct CDR3 sequences, with less than 20% as singletons. This sample stems from a study of T-cell memory formation after mild COVID-19. Study in general: Among the donors, TCR clusters were largely specific to each donor.

With 2 bases removed from V and 1 base from J, the gap between germline ends came to 5 bases. The germline V gene has CDR1 KGHSH and CDR2 LQKENI. The CDR3 is made up of 13 amino acids. Study-level findings and limits: Mainly in CM and EM were contracting CD4+ clones; CD8+ were in EMRA. What remained unconfirmed was the SARS-CoV-2 specificity of second-wave clones peaking on day 37.

The TCR originated in a man aged 18 to 30 who had mild COVID-19 (a few samples of this study predate the infection). Cell type and time point are not known. Sequenced input: PBMCs or a T cell subset sorted from them (not recorded which). This chain links TRBV18 with TRBJ1-1; D ambiguous. In DNA, the CDR3 is TGTGCCAGCTCACCAGGAGAGAACACTGAAGCTTTCTTT. It specifies CASSPGENTEAFF.